This record covers a single T cell receptor (beta chain). What it recognizes is unknown. A 200 ng quantity of DNA, 32,000 or so T cell genomes, went into the sorted-subset replicate PCRs. Clones were read by immunoSEQ multiplex PCR, and TCRdb kept only the in-frame ones, dropping some. This sample yields approximately 640,000 clones, of which about 90% are seen a single time; 30% to 40% belongs to the top ten. The data stem from a study of shared clonotypes between healthy human individuals. Study-level points and caveats: Sorted-subset sequencing, rarefaction showed, was incomplete despite large depth. A handful of donors held around 5% of naive CD4 clonotypes in common.

The CDR3 contains 14 residues. The V segment lost 3 bases and the J segment 9 bases; nucleotides outside the gene matches: 6. Germline-derived CDR1 and CDR2 are MGHRA and YSYEKL. Researchers reported that CD8 memory united CD45RO+ cells with CCR7-negative CD45RA+ TemRA cells. The rearrangement joins TRBV4-1 to TRBJ2-1; TRBD2 matches at 9 bases. The sequence was obtained from a man aged 18 to 30 in good health. Some clones in this sample may be carry-over from other donors' samples. The sample taken for sequencing was memory CD8+ T cells from PBMCs. Subset of the sample: CD45RO+ cells pooled with CCR7-negative TemRA cells. The CDR3 here is CASSHGLATAEQFF. The CDR3 nucleotides are TGCGCCAGCAGCCATGGACTAGCGACAGCTGAGCAGTTCTTC.